The rows below give T cell receptor beta chains drawn from one sample of a study of T-cell memory formation after mild COVID-19. TCRdb re-analysed the 5' RACE reads in MiXCR, keeping a single row per CDR3 protein. The sample holds roughly 300,000 distinct CDR3 sequences, approximately 14% seen once. Sequenced sample: PBMCs or a T cell subset sorted from them (not recorded which). Receptor source: a young man who had mild COVID-19 (a few samples of this study predate the infection). Cell type and time point are not known. Both conserved end residues are part of each CDR3. A D gene is named only where the DNA matches it firmly. A clone size is listed for some rows: how often the clone was seen (once, few, many), or a class if it is expanded.

V	size	D	J	CDR3	DNA
TRBV28	many	.	TRBJ2-2	CASSLVGAGELFF	TGTGCCAGCAGTTTAGTGGGAGCCGGGGAGCTGTTTTTT
TRBV24-1	few	.	TRBJ1-4	CATSEGDEKLFF	TGTGCCACCAGTGAAGGGGATGAAAAACTGTTTTTT
TRBV3-1	few	.	TRBJ2-1	CASSQALGTYNEQFF	TGTGCCAGCAGCCAAGCTTTAGGAACCTACAATGAGCAGTTCTTC
TRBV4-1	.	.	TRBJ1-4	CASSPVETSDEKLFF	TGCGCCAGCAGCCCCGTGGAGACCTCGGATGAAAAACTGTTTTTT
TRBV20-1	few	.	TRBJ1-3	CSARDVWAGNTIYF	TGCAGTGCTCGGGACGTCTGGGCTGGAAACACCATATATTTT
TRBV23-1	few	TRBD2	TRBJ2-3	CASSQSASGGGDTQYF	TGCGCCAGCAGTCAATCCGCTAGCGGGGGTGGAGATACGCAGTATTTT
TRBV5-1	many	TRBD2	TRBJ2-1	CASSRISSGGAYNEQFF	TGCGCCAGCAGCCGGATTTCTAGCGGGGGGGCCTATAATGAGCAGTTCTTC
TRBV4-2	.	.	TRBJ2-3	CASSADNGGTDTQYF	TGTGCCAGCAGCGCGGATAACGGGGGAACAGATACGCAGTATTTT
TRBV9	.	TRBD2	TRBJ2-1	CASSVTGLAGTDEQFF	TGTGCCAGCAGCGTAACCGGACTAGCGGGGACCGATGAGCAGTTCTTC
TRBV27	many	.	TRBJ2-5	CASSFQGRETQYF	TGTGCCAGCAGTTTTCAGGGGAGAGAGACCCAGTACTTC
TRBV5-1	.	.	TRBJ2-2	CASSLAVGSGELFF	TGCGCCAGCAGCTTGGCGGTTGGATCCGGGGAGCTGTTTTTT
TRBV7-9	few	TRBD2	TRBJ2-5	CASSLVAGGLEETQYF	TGTGCCAGCAGCTTAGTAGCGGGGGGCTTGGAGGAGACCCAGTACTTC
TRBV6-2/TRBV6-3	.	TRBD1	TRBJ1-1	CASSYPKTGEEAFF	TGTGCCAGCAGTTACCCCAAAACAGGGGAGGAAGCTTTCTTT
TRBV12-3/TRBV12-4	many	.	TRBJ1-5	CASSLVTDNQPQHF	TGTGCCAGCAGTTTAGTTACAGATAATCAGCCCCAGCATTTT
TRBV28	few	.	TRBJ1-3	CASSLIGRARSGNTIYF	TGTGCCAGCAGTTTGATTGGGAGGGCCCGCTCTGGAAACACCATATATTTT
TRBV7-9	.	.	TRBJ2-5	CASSLLRRETQYF	TGTGCCAGCAGCTTATTGCGACGGGAGACCCAGTACTTC
TRBV19	.	TRBD1	TRBJ1-1	CASFDRGRGNTEAFF	TGTGCCAGCTTTGACAGGGGGCGGGGGAACACTGAAGCTTTCTTT
TRBV7-7	few	.	TRBJ2-2	CASGTYENTGELFF	TGTGCCAGCGGGACGTATGAGAACACCGGGGAGCTGTTTTTT
TRBV7-9	many	TRBD2	TRBJ2-1	CASSATSGGPNEQFF	TGTGCCAGCAGCGCCACTAGCGGGGGGCCCAATGAGCAGTTCTTC
TRBV6-5	few	.	TRBJ2-2	CASSYLGGRTGELFF	TGTGCCAGCAGTTACTTGGGGGGGCGGACCGGGGAGCTGTTTTTT
TRBV5-1	many	TRBD2	TRBJ2-5	CASSKTSGGPLQETQYF	TGCGCCAGCAGCAAGACTAGCGGGGGGCCGCTCCAAGAGACCCAGTACTTC
TRBV2	few	.	TRBJ2-1	CASSDWGEQFF	TGTGCCAGCAGTGACTGGGGTGAGCAGTTCTTC
TRBV5-6	few	.	TRBJ2-5	CASSLPGAGETQYF	TGTGCCAGCAGCTTACCAGGGGCTGGAGAGACCCAGTACTTC
TRBV24-1	.	TRBD2	TRBJ2-2	CATSDPRLAGGQGTGELFF	TGTGCCACCAGTGACCCTCGACTAGCGGGGGGACAGGGGACCGGGGAGCTGTTTTTT
TRBV7-9	.	.	TRBJ2-5	CASSLNSLQETQYF	TGTGCCAGCAGCTTGAACAGTCTACAAGAGACCCAGTACTTC
TRBV7-2	many	TRBD1	TRBJ2-5	CASSKNRGPETQYF	TGTGCCAGCAGCAAAAACAGGGGCCCAGAGACCCAGTACTTC
TRBV7-2	.	TRBD2	TRBJ2-3	CASSSGFSGGPGIAQYF	TGTGCCAGCAGCTCAGGATTTAGCGGGGGGCCCGGTATCGCGCAGTATTTT
TRBV12-3/TRBV12-4	many	.	TRBJ2-2	CASSQTAWAGELFF	TGTGCCAGCAGTCAGACGGCCTGGGCCGGGGAGCTGTTTTTT
TRBV20-1	few	TRBD1	TRBJ1-6	CSAPLRGQGSSPLHF	TGCAGTGCTCCACTTCGGGGACAGGGGAGTTCACCCCTCCACTTT
TRBV5-1	.	TRBD1	TRBJ1-1	CASSSTGRDTEAFF	TGCGCCAGCAGCTCGACAGGGAGAGACACTGAAGCTTTCTTT
TRBV20-1	many	.	TRBJ2-2	CSATDPGTGELFF	TGCAGTGCTACCGACCCGGGCACCGGGGAGCTGTTTTTT
TRBV10-3	.	TRBD1	TRBJ1-1	CATNDRGHTEAFF	TGTGCCACCAACGACAGGGGTCACACTGAAGCTTTCTTT
TRBV6-5	few	.	TRBJ2-5	CATEAGYQETQYF	TGTGCCACGGAGGCAGGGTACCAAGAGACCCAGTACTTC
TRBV5-1	few	TRBD2	TRBJ2-5	CASTGGQETQYF	TGCGCCAGCACGGGGGGGCAAGAGACCCAGTACTTC
TRBV7-9	.	.	TRBJ2-3	CASSLEVEVGTDTQYF	TGTGCCAGCAGCTTAGAGGTGGAGGTGGGCACAGATACGCAGTATTTT
TRBV5-1	.	TRBD1	TRBJ2-1	CASSLRTGNNEQFF	TGCGCCAGCAGCTTAAGGACAGGGAACAATGAGCAGTTCTTC
TRBV20-1	.	TRBD2	TRBJ2-1	CSPNGGGEQFF	TGCAGCCCGAACGGGGGGGGTGAGCAGTTCTTC
TRBV19	many	.	TRBJ2-5	CASSSGDVAFVKETQYF	TGTGCCAGTAGTTCCGGGGACGTCGCGTTCGTTAAAGAGACCCAGTACTTC
TRBV3-1	.	.	TRBJ2-5	CASSEGATYQETQYF	TGTGCCAGCAGCGAAGGGGCGACGTACCAAGAGACCCAGTACTTC
TRBV18	few	.	TRBJ1-1	CASSPLGGPNTEAFF	TGTGCCAGCTCACCCCTCGGGGGGCCAAACACTGAAGCTTTCTTT
TRBV6-5	once	TRBD1	TRBJ1-3	CASSPGDSSGNTIYF	TGTGCCAGCAGTCCGGGGGACAGCTCGGGAAACACCATATATTTT
TRBV7-2	many	.	TRBJ2-5	CASSLAGGYQETQYF	TGTGCCAGCAGCTTAGCTGGGGGGTACCAAGAGACCCAGTACTTC
TRBV20-1	.	TRBD1	TRBJ1-1	CSALGTGGRAEAFF	TGCAGTGCCCTTGGGACAGGGGGCCGTGCTGAAGCTTTCTTT
TRBV7-2	.	.	TRBJ2-2	CASQWGDNTGELFF	TGTGCCAGCCAGTGGGGGGATAACACCGGGGAGCTGTTTTTT